This entry lists 4 T cell receptor beta chains sequenced from one sample in a study of T cells in Graves' hyperthyroidism and ophthalmopathy. Amplification yielded TCR beta CDR3 regions, with RNA transcripts as the source. TCR CDR3 underwent first-round RT-PCR with the HTBI primer set. TCRdb analysed the multiplex PCR reads with MiXCR anew, one entry per CDR3 protein. The sample holds fewer than 700,000 distinct CDR3 sequences, around 15% seen once. Sequencing was carried out using blood. These receptors all stem from a woman in her thirties with Graves' hyperthyroidism.

This clonotype was seen many times. CDR3 nucleotide sequence: TGTGCCTGGAGTGTAGGGCCAGAAATTTTTAACACTGAAGCTTTCTTT. Its translation: CAWSVGPEIFNTEAFF. The V and J genes are TRBV30 and TRBJ1-1; no reliable D call. Germline V gene data show CDR1 as GTSNPN and CDR2 as SVGIG (reference sequence). The CDR3 has 16 amino acids. V was trimmed by 0 bases and J by 2 bases, leaving 16 bases between them.

This clonotype was counted many times. The chain is built from TRBV10-2 and TRBJ2-1, with D possibly TRBD2 on 6 matching bases. Deletions cut 10 bases from V and 5 bases from J, with 21 bases between. Germline V lookup: CDR1 WSHSY, CDR2 SAAADI. The CDR3 covers 15 residues. CDR3 in DNA: TGCGCCACTAAATTCTGGGGGGAAAGGGACAATGAGCAGTTCTTC. Translated: CATKFWGERDNEQFF.

This clonotype was seen ten or more times. The V call is TRBV11-2, the J call TRBJ2-7; 9 positions agree with TRBD2. This CDR3 is 15 amino acids long. The J segment lost 6 bases and the V segment lost 2 bases, leaving 8 bases of the junction unmatched. The germline CDR1 and CDR2 sequences are SGHAT and FQNNGV. The CDR3 here is CASSLPISGSFEQYF. In DNA, the CDR3 is TGTGCCAGCAGCTTACCGATTAGCGGGAGTTTCGAGCAGTACTTC.

The J gene is TRBJ2-1, the V gene TRBV27; TRBD2 agrees at 8 bases. J gave up 6 bases and V 5 bases, and 12 bases lay outside the gene matches. The germline V gene has CDR1 MNHEY and CDR2 SMNVEV (reference sequence). The CDR3 is 16 amino acids. Here the CDR3 DNA reads TGTGCCAGCAGTCGGGGGGGGACTAGTAAGGGCAATGAGCAGTTCTTC. Translating it yields CASSRGGTSKGNEQFF.